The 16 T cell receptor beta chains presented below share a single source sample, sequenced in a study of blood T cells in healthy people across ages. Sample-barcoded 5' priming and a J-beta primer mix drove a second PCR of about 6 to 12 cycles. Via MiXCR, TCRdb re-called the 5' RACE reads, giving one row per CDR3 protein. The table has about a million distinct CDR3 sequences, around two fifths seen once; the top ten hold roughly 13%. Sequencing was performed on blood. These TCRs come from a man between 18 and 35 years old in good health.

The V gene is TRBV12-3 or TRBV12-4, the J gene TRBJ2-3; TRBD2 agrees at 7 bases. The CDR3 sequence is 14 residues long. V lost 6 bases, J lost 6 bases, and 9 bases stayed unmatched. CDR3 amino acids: CASRRLASGDTQYF. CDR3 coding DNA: TGTGCCAGCAGGAGACTAGCTTCAGGGGATACGCAGTATTTT.

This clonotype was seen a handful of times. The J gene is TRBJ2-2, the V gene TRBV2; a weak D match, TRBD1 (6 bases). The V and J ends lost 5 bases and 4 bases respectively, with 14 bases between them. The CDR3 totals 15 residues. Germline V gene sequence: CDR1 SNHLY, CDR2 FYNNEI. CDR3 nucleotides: TGTGCCAGCAGTCGAACGACAGGCTCCACCGGGGAGCTGTTTTTT. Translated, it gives CASSRTTGSTGELFF.

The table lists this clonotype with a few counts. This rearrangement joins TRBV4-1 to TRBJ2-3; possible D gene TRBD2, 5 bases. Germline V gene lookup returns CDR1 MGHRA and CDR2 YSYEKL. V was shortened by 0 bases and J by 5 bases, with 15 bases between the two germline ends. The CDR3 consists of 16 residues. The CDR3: CASSQERATSGDTQYF. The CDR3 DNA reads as TGCGCCAGCAGCCAAGAGAGGGCTACTTCGGGAGATACGCAGTATTTT.

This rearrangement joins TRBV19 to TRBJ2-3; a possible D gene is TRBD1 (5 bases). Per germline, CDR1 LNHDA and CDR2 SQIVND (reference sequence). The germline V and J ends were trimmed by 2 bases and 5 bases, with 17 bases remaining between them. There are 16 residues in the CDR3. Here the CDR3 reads CASSINPGPQGDTQYF. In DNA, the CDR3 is TGTGCCAGTAGTATAAATCCCGGCCCGCAGGGAGATACGCAGTATTTT.

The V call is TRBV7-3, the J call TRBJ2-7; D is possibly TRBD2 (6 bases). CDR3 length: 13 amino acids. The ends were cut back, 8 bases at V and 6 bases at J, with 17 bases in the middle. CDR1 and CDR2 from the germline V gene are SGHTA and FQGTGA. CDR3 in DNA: TGTGCCAGCTCGGTAGGAGGGATCGGCGAGCAGTACTTC. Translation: CASSVGGIGEQYF.

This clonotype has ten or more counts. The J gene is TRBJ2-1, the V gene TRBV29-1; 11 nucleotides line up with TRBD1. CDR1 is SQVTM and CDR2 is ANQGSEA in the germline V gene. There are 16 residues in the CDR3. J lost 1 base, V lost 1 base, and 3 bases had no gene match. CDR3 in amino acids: CSVEGGQGGSYNEQFF. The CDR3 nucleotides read TGCAGCGTTGAAGGGGGACAGGGGGGTTCCTACAATGAGCAGTTCTTC.

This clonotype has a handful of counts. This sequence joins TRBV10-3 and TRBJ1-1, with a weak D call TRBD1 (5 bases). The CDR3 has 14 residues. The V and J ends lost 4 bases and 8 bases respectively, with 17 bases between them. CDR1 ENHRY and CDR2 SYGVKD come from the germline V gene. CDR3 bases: TGTGCCATCAGTGGCCGGGCGGGAGGGACCGAAGCTTTCTTT. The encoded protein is CAISGRAGGTEAFF.

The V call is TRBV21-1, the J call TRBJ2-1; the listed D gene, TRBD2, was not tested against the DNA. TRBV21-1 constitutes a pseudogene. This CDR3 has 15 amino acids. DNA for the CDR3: TGTGCCAGCAGCAAAGAGCGGGGGAGGGACAATGAGCAGTTCTTC. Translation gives CASSKERGRDNEQFF.

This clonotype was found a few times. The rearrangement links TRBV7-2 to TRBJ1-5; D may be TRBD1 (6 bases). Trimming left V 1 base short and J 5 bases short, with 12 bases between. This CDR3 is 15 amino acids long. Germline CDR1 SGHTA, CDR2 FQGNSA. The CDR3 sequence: CASSLGYRDHQPQHF. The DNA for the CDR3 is TGTGCCAGCAGCTTAGGATACAGGGACCATCAGCCCCAGCATTTT.

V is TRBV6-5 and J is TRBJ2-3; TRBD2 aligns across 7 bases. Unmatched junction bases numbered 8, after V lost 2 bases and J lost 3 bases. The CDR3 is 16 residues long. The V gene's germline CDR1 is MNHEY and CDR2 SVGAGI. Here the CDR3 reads CASSYAASGKTDTQYF. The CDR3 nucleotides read TGTGCCAGCAGTTACGCGGCCAGCGGGAAGACAGATACGCAGTATTTT.

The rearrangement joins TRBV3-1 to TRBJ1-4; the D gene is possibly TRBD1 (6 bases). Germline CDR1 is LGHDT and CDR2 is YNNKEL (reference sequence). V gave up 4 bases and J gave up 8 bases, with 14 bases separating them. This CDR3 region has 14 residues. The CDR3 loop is CASSRLRTVEKLFF. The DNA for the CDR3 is TGTGCCAGCAGCCGGTTGCGGACAGTAGAAAAACTGTTTTTT. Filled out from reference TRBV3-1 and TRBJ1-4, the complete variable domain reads DTAVSQTPKYLVTQMGNDKSIKCEQNLGHDTMYWYKQDSKKFLKIMFSYNNKELIINETVPNRFSPKSPDKAHLNLHINSLELGDSAVYFCASSRLRTVEKLFFGSGTQLSVL.

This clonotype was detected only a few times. CDR3 in DNA: TGTGCCAGCAGCTTCTCCGAATTGCCATACAATGAGCAGTTCTTC. Amino acid sequence: CASSFSELPYNEQFF. The chain carries TRBV7-3 and TRBJ2-1; D is undetermined. The CDR3 consists of 15 residues. V was shortened by 3 bases and J by 4 bases, with 13 bases between the two germline ends. Germline-derived CDR1 and CDR2 are SGHTA and FQGTGA.

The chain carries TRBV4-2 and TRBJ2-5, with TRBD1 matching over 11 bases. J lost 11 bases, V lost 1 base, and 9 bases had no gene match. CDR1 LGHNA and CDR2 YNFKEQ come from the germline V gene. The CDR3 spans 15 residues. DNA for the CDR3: TGTGCCAGCAGCCAAGCTATCGGGACAGGGGGTGAGCAGTACTTC. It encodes CASSQAIGTGGEQYF.

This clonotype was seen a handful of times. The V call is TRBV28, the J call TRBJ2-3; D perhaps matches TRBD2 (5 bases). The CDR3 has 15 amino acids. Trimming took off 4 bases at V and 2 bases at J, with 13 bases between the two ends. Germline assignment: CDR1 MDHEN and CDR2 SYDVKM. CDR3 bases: TGTGCCAGCAGTTATAGCTGGGAGAACACAGATACGCAGTATTTT. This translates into CASSYSWENTDTQYF. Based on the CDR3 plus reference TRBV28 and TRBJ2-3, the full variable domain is DVKVTQSSRYLVKRTGEKVFLECVQDMDHENMFWYRQDPGLGLRLIYFSYDVKMKEKGDIPEGYSVSREKKERFSLILESASTNQTSMYLCASSYSWENTDTQYFGPGTRLTVL.

The CDR3: CASSLDAREHQPQHF. The CDR3 bases are TGCGCCAGCAGCCTGGACGCGCGGGAGCATCAGCCCCAGCATTTT. The V gene is TRBV5-1, the J gene TRBJ1-5, with D uncertain. This CDR3 is 15 amino acids long. Germline CDR1 and CDR2: SGHRS and YFSETQ. With 4 bases removed from V and 5 bases from J, the gap between germline ends came to 16 bases.

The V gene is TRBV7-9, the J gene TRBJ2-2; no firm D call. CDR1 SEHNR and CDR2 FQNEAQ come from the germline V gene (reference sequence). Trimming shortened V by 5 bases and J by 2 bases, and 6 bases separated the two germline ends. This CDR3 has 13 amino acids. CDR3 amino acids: CASSIRNTGELFF. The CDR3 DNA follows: TGTGCCAGCAGCATCAGAAACACCGGGGAGCTGTTTTTT.